This TCR beta chain is from a study of Ad26.COV2.S vaccination and SARS-CoV-2 variants. Treatment here: 15 to 20 received Ad26.COV2.S at low or high dose, single or two shots; 5 received placebo; per-sample allocation not given. Material that was analyzed had been drawn on day 63 after the first vaccine or placebo injection. The CDR3 has 14 residues. The germline gives CDR1 SGHDT, CDR2 YYEEEE. Trimming stripped 3 bases from V and 9 bases from J, with 13 bases between. Clones were read by immunoSEQ multiplex PCR, and TCRdb kept only the in-frame ones, dropping some. This repertoire shows 410,000 or so clones, 80% to 95% found once; its top ten account for around 1.7%.

The receptor comes from a person between 18 and 65 years old who received the Ad26.COV2.S COVID-19 vaccine or a placebo. The sample here was peripheral blood, taken in a trial of Ad26.COV2.S vaccine versus placebo. The chain is built from TRBV5-6 and TRBJ1-6; D is unresolved. In nucleotides, the CDR3 is TGTGCCAGCAGCTCGGGTCCTCGAAGTTCACCCCTCCACTTT. Translating gives CASSSGPRSSPLHF.